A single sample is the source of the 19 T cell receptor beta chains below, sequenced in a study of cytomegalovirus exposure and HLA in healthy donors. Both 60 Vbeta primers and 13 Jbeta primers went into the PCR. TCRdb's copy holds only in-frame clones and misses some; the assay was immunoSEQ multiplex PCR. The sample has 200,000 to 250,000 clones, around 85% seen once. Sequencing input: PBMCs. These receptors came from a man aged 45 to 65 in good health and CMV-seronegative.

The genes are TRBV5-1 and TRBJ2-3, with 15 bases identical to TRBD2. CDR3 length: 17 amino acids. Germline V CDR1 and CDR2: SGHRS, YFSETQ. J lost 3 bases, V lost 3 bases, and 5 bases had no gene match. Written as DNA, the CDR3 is TGCGCCAGCAGCTCGGCCGGGACTAGCGGGAGGACAGATACGCAGTATTTT. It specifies CASSSAGTSGRTDTQYF.

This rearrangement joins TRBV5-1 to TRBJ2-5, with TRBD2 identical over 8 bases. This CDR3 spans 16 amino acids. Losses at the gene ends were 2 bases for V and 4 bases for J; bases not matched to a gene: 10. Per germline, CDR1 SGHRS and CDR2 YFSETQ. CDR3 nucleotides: TGCGCCAGCAGCTTCGGAGCGGGAGAGGGACGAGAGACCCAGTACTTC. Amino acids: CASSFGAGEGRETQYF.

The CDR3 spells CAWSSGQGWGPQVQYF. For the CDR3, the DNA is TGTGCCTGGAGTTCTGGACAAGGCTGGGGCCCCCAAGTGCAGTACTTC. J is TRBJ2-5 and V is TRBV30, with a tentative D call TRBD1 (5 bases). The CDR3 spans 16 residues. V lost 2 bases to trimming and J lost 11 bases, with 27 bases between them. Germline CDR1 GTSNPN, CDR2 SVGIG (reference sequence).

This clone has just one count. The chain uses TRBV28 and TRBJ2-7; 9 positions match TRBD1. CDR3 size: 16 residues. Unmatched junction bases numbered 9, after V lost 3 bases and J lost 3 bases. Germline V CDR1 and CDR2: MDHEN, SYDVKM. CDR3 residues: CASSFRKGQGDYEQYF. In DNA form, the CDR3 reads TGTGCCAGCAGTTTCCGAAAGGGACAGGGTGACTACGAGCAGTACTTC.

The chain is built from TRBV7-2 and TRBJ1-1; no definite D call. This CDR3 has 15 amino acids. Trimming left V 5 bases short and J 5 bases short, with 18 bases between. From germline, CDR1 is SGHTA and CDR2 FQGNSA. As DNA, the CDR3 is TGTGCCAGCAGCCCGGACGGGAATGTAGGAACTGAAGCTTTCTTT. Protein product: CASSPDGNVGTEAFF. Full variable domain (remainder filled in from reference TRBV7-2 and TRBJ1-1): GAGVSQSPSNKVTEKGKDVELRCDPISGHTALYWYRQSLGQGLEFLIYFQGNSAPDKSGLPSDRFSAERTGGSVSTLTIQRTQQEDSAVYLCASSPDGNVGTEAFFGQGTRLTVV.

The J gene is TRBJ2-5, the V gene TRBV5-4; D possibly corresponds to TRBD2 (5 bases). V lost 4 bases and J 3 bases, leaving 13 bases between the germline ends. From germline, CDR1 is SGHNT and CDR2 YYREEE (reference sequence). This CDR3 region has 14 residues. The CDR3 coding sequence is TGTGCCAGCAGCCCATGGACTGGAGAAGAGACCCAGTACTTC. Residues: CASSPWTGEETQYF.

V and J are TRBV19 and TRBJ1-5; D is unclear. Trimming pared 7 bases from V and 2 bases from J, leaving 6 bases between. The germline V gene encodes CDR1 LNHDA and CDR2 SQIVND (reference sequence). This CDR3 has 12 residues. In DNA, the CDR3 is TGTGCCAGTAAAGTAGGCAATCAGCCCCAGCATTTT. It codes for CASKVGNQPQHF.

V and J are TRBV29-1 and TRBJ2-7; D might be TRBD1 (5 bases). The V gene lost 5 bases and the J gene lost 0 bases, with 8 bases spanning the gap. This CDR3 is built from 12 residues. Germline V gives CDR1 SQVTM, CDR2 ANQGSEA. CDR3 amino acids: CSVHTGSYEQYF. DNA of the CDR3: TGCAGCGTTCATACAGGCTCCTACGAGCAGTACTTC.

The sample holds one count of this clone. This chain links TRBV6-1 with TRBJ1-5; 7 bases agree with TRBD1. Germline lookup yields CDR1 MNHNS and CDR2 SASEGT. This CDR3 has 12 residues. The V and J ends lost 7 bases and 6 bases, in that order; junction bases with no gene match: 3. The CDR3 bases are TGTGCCAGCACTGACAGGGCTCAGCCCCAGCATTTT. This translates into CASTDRAQPQHF.

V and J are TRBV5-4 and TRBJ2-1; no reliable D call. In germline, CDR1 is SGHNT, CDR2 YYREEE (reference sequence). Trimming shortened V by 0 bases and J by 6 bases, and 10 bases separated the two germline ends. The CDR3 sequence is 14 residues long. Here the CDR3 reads CASSLGWQFNEQFF. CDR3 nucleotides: TGTGCCAGCAGCTTGGGGTGGCAGTTCAATGAGCAGTTCTTC.

The CDR3 here is CASSTRTGVGNEQFF. The CDR3 DNA follows: TGTGCCAGCAGCACTCGGACAGGGGTGGGCAATGAGCAGTTCTTC. The V call is TRBV11-2, the J call TRBJ2-1; 9 bases agree with TRBD1. This CDR3 has 15 amino acids. Germline-derived CDR1 and CDR2 are SGHAT and FQNNGV. V was clipped by 5 bases and J by 6 bases; unmatched bases: 8.

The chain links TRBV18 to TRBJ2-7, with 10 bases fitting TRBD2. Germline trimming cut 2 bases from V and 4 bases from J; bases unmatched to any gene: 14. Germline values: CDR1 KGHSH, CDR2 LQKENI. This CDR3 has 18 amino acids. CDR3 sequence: CASSPSLPQREGRYEQYF. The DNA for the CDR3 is TGTGCCAGCTCACCATCCCTTCCGCAGCGGGAGGGCCGATACGAGCAGTACTTC.

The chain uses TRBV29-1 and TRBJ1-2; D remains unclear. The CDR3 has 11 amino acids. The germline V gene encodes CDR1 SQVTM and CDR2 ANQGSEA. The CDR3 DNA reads TGCTCCGGGATCGCTAACTATGGCTACACCTTC. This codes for CSGIANYGYTF.

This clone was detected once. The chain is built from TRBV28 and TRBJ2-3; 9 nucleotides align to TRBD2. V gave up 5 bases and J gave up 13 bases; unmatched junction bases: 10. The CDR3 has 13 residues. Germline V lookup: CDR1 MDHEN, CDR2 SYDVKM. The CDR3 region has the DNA TGTGCCAGCAGTCCCCTCCGAGCGGGAGGAAAGTATTTT. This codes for CASSPLRAGGKYF. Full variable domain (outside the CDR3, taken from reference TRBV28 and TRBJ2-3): DVKVTQSSRYLVKRTGEKVFLECVQDMDHENMFWYRQDPGLGLRLIYFSYDVKMKEKGDIPEGYSVSREKKERFSLILESASTNQTSMYLCASSPLRAGGKYFGPGTRLTVL.

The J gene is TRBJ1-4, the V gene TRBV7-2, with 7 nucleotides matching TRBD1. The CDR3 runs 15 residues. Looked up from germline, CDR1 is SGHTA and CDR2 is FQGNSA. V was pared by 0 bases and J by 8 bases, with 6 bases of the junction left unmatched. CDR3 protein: CASSLADRRGEKLFF. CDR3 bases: TGTGCCAGCAGCTTAGCGGACAGGAGGGGGGAAAAACTGTTTTTT.

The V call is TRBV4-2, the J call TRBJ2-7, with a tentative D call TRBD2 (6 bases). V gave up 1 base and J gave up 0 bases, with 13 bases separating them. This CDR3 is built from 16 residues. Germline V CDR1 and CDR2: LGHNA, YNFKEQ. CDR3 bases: TGTGCCAGCAGCCAAGGCCCGGGGGACGGCTCCTACGAGCAGTACTTC. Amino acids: CASSQGPGDGSYEQYF.

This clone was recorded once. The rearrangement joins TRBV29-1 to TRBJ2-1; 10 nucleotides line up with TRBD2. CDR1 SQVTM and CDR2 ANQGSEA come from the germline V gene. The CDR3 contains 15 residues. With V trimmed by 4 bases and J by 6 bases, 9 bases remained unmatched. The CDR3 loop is CSVGASGRGGNEQFF. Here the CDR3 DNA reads TGCAGCGTTGGGGCTAGCGGGAGAGGAGGCAATGAGCAGTTCTTC.

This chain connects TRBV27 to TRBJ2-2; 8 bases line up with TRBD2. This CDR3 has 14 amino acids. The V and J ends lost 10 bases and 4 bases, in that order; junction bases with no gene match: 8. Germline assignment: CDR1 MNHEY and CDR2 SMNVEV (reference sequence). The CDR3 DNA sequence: TGTGCCAAAGGAACTAGCGGTCGCACCGGGGAGCTGTTTTTT. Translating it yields CAKGTSGRTGELFF.

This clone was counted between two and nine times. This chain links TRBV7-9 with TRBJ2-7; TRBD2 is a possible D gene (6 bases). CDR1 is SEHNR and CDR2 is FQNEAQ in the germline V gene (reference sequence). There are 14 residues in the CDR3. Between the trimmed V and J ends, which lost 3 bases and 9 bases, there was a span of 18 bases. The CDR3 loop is CASSLGLLEGGQYF. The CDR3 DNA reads TGTGCCAGCAGCTTGGGACTTCTCGAGGGAGGGCAGTACTTC.